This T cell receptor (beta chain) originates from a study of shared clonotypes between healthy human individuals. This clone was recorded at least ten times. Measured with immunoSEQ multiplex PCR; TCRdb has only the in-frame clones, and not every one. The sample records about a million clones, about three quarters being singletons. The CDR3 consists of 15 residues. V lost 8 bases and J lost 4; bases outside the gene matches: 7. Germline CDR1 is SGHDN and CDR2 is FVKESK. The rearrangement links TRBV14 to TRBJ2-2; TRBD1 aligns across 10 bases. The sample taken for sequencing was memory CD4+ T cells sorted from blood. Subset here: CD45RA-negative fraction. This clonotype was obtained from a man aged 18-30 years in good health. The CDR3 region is CASSIRTGGTGELFF. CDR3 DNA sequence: TGTGCCAGCTCAATCAGGACAGGGGGCACCGGGGAGCTGTTTTTT.